This section outlines one TCR beta chain sequence together with its context. Its recognized antigen is unknown. Base qualities are not at hand, and no much larger clone is one base apart. The immunoSEQ Assay, which uses bias-controlled multiplex PCR amplification of genomic DNA, was used to profile TCRbeta CDR3 regions. As for how the authors treated the data: The absolute abundance of each unique TCRbeta CDR3 region was quantified after sequences were collapsed and filtered. Differential abundance was assessed using a binomial (Fisher-equivalent) model and a beta-binomial model in which time-dependent variance fitted from healthy donors was added. Clones with fewer than 5 combined templates were removed, and differential abundance was called for clones with a Benjamini-Hochberg FDR below 0.01. Beta-binomial variance was modeled as a function of total template count across the two samples using the form v = (b*log(k)+a)^2. TCRdb re-hosts the immuneACCESS table, in-frame sequences only. Its copies lack some clones; in the studies checked, an unresolved V gene accounts for under half of them, and the cause for the rest is not known. V and J calls and clone size are those listed in that table; D and trimming were worked out from the DNA. The sample table contains 70,000 to 100,000 clones; only one count was recorded for around nine tenths of them. Of the sample, about 3.9% is held by the ten largest clones.

The sample originates from a study of identifying expanded T cells in peripheral blood (dated by TCRdb to between 2019 and 2020). Context from the whole study: Technical replicates were generated by sequencing separate aliquots of the same genomic DNA pool, with four replicates compared pairwise.

What the authors observed across the whole study: The authors expected biological variance in healthy repertoires might increase further over much longer intervals such as months to years. Variance in clone template counts between approximately two-week samples significantly increased with total template count across all healthy donors. Both the number of clones called differentially abundant and the false-positive rate were significantly reduced by the beta-binomial model across all healthy-donor time intervals. The binomial model flagged about 1.1 differentially abundant clones between technical replicates but 15 to 17 over approximately 2 weeks and around 19 over around four weeks.

CDR1 MDHEN and CDR2 SYDVKM were looked up in the germline V gene. The CDR3 runs 15 amino acids, cysteine and phenylalanine included. Only the CDR3 DNA is retained, 45 bases long and in frame from the first base. V lost 7 bases and J lost 5 bases, and the count of bases not matched to a germline gene is 8. During the collection period, no immune events, such as infections, were documented for the healthy donors. Healthy-donor blood repertoires served as a training cohort to calibrate time-dependent variance in a beta-binomial model of T-cell clone differential abundance. The training cohort included around ten healthy donors, of whom 3 were female and 7 were male. An age range of roughly 25 to 70 years, with an average of 43 years, was recorded for the donors. Whole blood, obtained from a commercial supplier, was collected from each healthy donor at three time points spaced around 2 weeks apart. For immunosequencing, genomic DNA was extracted from unsorted whole blood.

Sequences were obtained from blood. This receptor was identified in a person aged 18 to 75 in good health. Rearrangement joined TRBV28 to TRBJ2-5; 12 central nucleotides agree with TRBD2. DNA sequence: TGTGCCAGCAACCTAGCGGGGGGGCTCTCGGAGACCCAGTACTTC. Its translation reads: CASNLAGGLSETQYF.